The 20 T cell receptor beta chains given below trace back to one sample, sequenced in a study of cytomegalovirus exposure and HLA in healthy donors. The study ran its PCR with 60 Vbeta and 13 Jbeta primers. The table came from immunoSEQ multiplex PCR; TCRdb's copy has only in-frame clones and leaves some out. This repertoire shows 150,000 to 200,000 clones, around 76% found once; its top ten account for 0.95% to 1.1%. The sequencing input was PBMCs. All receptors derive from a woman aged 40 to 50 in good health and CMV-seronegative.

This chain joins TRBV11-2 and TRBJ2-3; a weak D match, TRBD2 (6 bases). Deletions cut 1 base from V and 2 bases from J, with 13 bases between. Per germline, CDR1 SGHAT and CDR2 FQNNGV. There are 16 residues in the CDR3. In nucleotides, the CDR3 is TGTGCCAGCAGCTTAGGGTCGCGGGGTTCCACAGATACGCAGTATTTT. It codes for CASSLGSRGSTDTQYF.

Here the CDR3 reads CASTPGPGTAGYEQYF. CDR3 DNA: TGCGCCAGCACTCCGGGACCCGGGACAGCGGGCTACGAGCAGTACTTC. V and J are TRBV5-1 and TRBJ2-7; D may be TRBD1 (7 bases). The CDR3 contains 16 residues. Between the trimmed V and J ends, which lost 6 bases and 3 bases, there was a span of 22 bases. Germline V gene lookup returns CDR1 SGHRS and CDR2 YFSETQ.

The J gene is TRBJ1-1, the V gene TRBV5-1, with TRBD1 matching over 8 bases. V shed 5 bases and J 0 bases; nucleotides not matched to a gene: 12. Germline lookup yields CDR1 SGHRS and CDR2 YFSETQ. The CDR3 extends over 17 amino acids. Here the CDR3 DNA reads TGCGCCAGCAGAGAGTCGCCAGGGGGCGGCTTGAACACTGAAGCTTTCTTT. Translated: CASRESPGGGLNTEAFF.

The chain combines TRBV27 with TRBJ2-3; 9 positions match TRBD2. The CDR3 sequence is 15 residues long. Germline CDR1 and CDR2: MNHEY and SMNVEV (reference sequence). The junction had 4 bases not matched to a gene; V was cut back by 5 bases and J by 1 base. The CDR3 nucleotides are TGTGCCAGCAGTCCGGGGACTAGCCGCACAGATACGCAGTATTTT. As protein: CASSPGTSRTDTQYF.

The chain couples TRBV15 to TRBJ2-5; 9 nucleotides match TRBD1. The CDR3 extends over 14 amino acids. CDR1 is LNHNV, CDR2 YYDKDF, per germline (reference sequence). V dropped 3 bases and J dropped 5; count of bases not matched to a gene: 4. CDR3 loop: CATSSGQGRETQYF. CDR3 DNA: TGTGCCACCAGCAGTGGACAGGGGCGGGAGACCCAGTACTTC.

The genes are TRBV4-2 and TRBJ1-5; a weak D match, TRBD1 (6 bases). The CDR3 loop spans 19 amino acids. The V and J ends lost 0 bases and 1 base respectively, with 19 bases between them. Germline CDR1 LGHNA, CDR2 YNFKEQ. The CDR3 DNA reads TGTGCCAGCAGCCAAGATGGATGGGGAGGGAGGGGGAGCAATCAGCCCCAGCATTTT. This codes for CASSQDGWGGRGSNQPQHF.

This clone was seen once. V is TRBV11-2 and J is TRBJ1-1; no clear D gene. The CDR3 consists of 13 residues. The ends were cut back, 1 base at V and 3 bases at J, with 6 bases in the middle. CDR1 and CDR2 from the germline V gene are SGHAT and FQNNGV. Here the CDR3 reads CASSLAVHTEAFF. The CDR3 DNA sequence: TGTGCCAGCAGCTTAGCGGTGCACACTGAAGCTTTCTTT.

With respect to this clone: The same CDR3 also results from other DNA sequences found in this sample. The chain combines TRBV6-1 with TRBJ1-2; 11 nucleotides line up with TRBD1. This CDR3 comprises 15 residues. Germline CDR1 is MNHNS and CDR2 is SASEGT. Losses at the gene ends were 6 bases for V and 2 bases for J; bases not matched to a gene: 5. The CDR3 region has the DNA TGTGCCAGCAGAGGACAGGGGGCTGCCAACTATGGCTACACCTTC. Protein: CASRGQGAANYGYTF.

The chain combines TRBV6-6 with TRBJ2-5, with D possibly being TRBD1 (6 bases). CDR1 and CDR2 (germline): MNHNY, SVGAGI (reference sequence). The CDR3 has 13 amino acids. Trimming removed 7 bases from V and 1 base from J, with 10 bases in between. The CDR3 loop reads CASTGQLQETQYF. CDR3 in DNA: TGTGCCAGCACCGGACAGCTCCAAGAGACCCAGTACTTC.

This clone was detected only a few times. V gene TRBV7-9 combines with J gene TRBJ1-1; D is unresolved. The V end lost 5 bases, the J end lost 4 bases, and 11 bases lay between the germline ends. Germline V gives CDR1 SEHNR, CDR2 FQNEAQ (reference sequence). The CDR3 is 13 residues long. The CDR3 sequence: CASSVGGITEAFF. CDR3 sequence (DNA): TGTGCCAGCAGCGTGGGAGGGATCACTGAAGCTTTCTTT.

This clone was seen a handful of times. The chain uses TRBV4-1 and TRBJ2-7; TRBD2 might be the D (7 bases). Looked up from germline, CDR1 is MGHRA and CDR2 is YSYEKL. This CDR3 contains 14 residues. V was clipped by 4 bases and J by 6 bases, with 16 bases between them. The CDR3 here is CASSRDTWGGEQYF. In nucleotides, the CDR3 is TGCGCCAGCAGCCGGGACACATGGGGGGGCGAGCAGTACTTC.

The chain couples TRBV2 to TRBJ2-3; D perhaps matches TRBD2 (5 bases). The CDR3 is 14 amino acids. The ends were cut back, 6 bases at V and 5 bases at J, with 15 bases in the middle. Germline V gene data show CDR1 as SNHLY and CDR2 as FYNNEI. The CDR3 loop is CASRSGMGLDTQYF. CDR3 coding DNA: TGTGCCAGCAGGTCGGGAATGGGGTTAGATACGCAGTATTTT.

The chain has TRBV28 and TRBJ1-2, with D perhaps TRBD1 (6 bases). This CDR3 has 16 amino acids. Trimming removed 6 bases at V and 1 base at J, with 18 bases between. Germline lookup yields CDR1 MDHEN and CDR2 SYDVKM. This CDR3 reads CASSLGGVRGNYGYTF. DNA of the CDR3: TGTGCCAGCAGCCTTGGGGGTGTCAGGGGTAACTATGGCTACACCTTC.

The rearrangement links TRBV7-9 to TRBJ1-4, with 7 bases aligning to TRBD1. This CDR3 region has 14 residues. The germline V gene has CDR1 SEHNR and CDR2 FQNEAQ (reference sequence). The V gene end was trimmed by 5 bases and the J gene end by 6 bases; junction bases not matched to a gene: 6. The CDR3 is CASSREGADEKLFF. In nucleotides, the CDR3 is TGTGCCAGCAGCCGCGAGGGGGCGGATGAAAAACTGTTTTTT.

This rearrangement joins TRBV29-1 to TRBJ1-1, with D possibly matching TRBD1 (6 bases). Germline V gene lookup returns CDR1 SQVTM and CDR2 ANQGSEA. The CDR3 is made up of 12 amino acids. Trimming removed 3 bases from V and 7 bases from J, with 12 bases in between. In DNA form, the CDR3 reads TGCAGCGTTGACGGGGGGCTGGATGAAGCTTTCTTT. The encoded protein is CSVDGGLDEAFF.

This chain uses TRBV4-2 with TRBJ2-5; D possibly corresponds to TRBD2 (6 bases). The CDR3 is 16 amino acids. Germline V gives CDR1 LGHNA, CDR2 YNFKEQ. V was clipped by 1 base and J by 5 bases, with 17 bases between them. The CDR3 here is CASSQVTRRARETQYF. The CDR3 DNA is TGTGCCAGCAGCCAAGTTACTAGGAGGGCAAGGGAGACCCAGTACTTC.

V gene TRBV18 combines with J gene TRBJ2-7; 7 nucleotides agree with TRBD2. This CDR3 has 20 amino acids. V shed 3 bases and J 2 bases; nucleotides not matched to a gene: 22. Germline loops: CDR1 KGHSH, CDR2 LQKENI. CDR3 in amino acids: CASSPSRGLPTSISTYEQYF. The CDR3 nucleotides read TGTGCCAGCTCACCCTCCCGGGGACTACCTACTAGCATTAGTACCTACGAGCAGTACTTC.

This clone was observed once. The chain recombines TRBV6-5 with TRBJ2-7, with 11 positions matching TRBD2. V lost 6 bases, J lost 5 bases, and 3 bases stayed unmatched. Germline CDR1 MNHEY, CDR2 SVGAGI. The CDR3 consists of 13 residues. The CDR3 coding sequence is TGTGCCAGCAGATCTAGCGGGAGGAACGAGCAGTACTTC. Translation gives CASRSSGRNEQYF.

This sequence joins TRBV29-1 and TRBJ1-1, with TRBD1 matching over 9 bases. This CDR3 contains 13 residues. Germline assignment: CDR1 SQVTM and CDR2 ANQGSEA. V shed 5 bases and J 1 base; nucleotides not matched to a gene: 2. The CDR3 spells CSVRTGANTEAFF. The CDR3 DNA reads as TGCAGCGTTAGGACAGGGGCGAACACTGAAGCTTTCTTT.

This clone was picked up a small number of times. The chain couples TRBV2 to TRBJ2-7, with TRBD2 identical over 11 bases. The CDR3 is 13 residues long. V shed 7 bases, J shed 5 bases, and the junction held 4 bases outside the gene matches. CDR1 is SNHLY, CDR2 FYNNEI, per germline. CDR3 DNA sequence: TGTGCCAGCACCCTGGGACTAGCGGACGAGCAGTACTTC. This gives the protein CASTLGLADEQYF.